Presented here are 8 T cell receptor beta chains from one specimen sequenced in a study of Ad26.COV2.S vaccination and SARS-CoV-2 variants. Treatment of the sample: some 20 received Ad26.COV2.S at low or high dose, single or two shots; about five received placebo; per-sample allocation not given. All samples were drawn on day 63, counting from the first vaccine or placebo injection. Only in-frame clones appear in the TCRdb table, and some are missing; sequencing was by immunoSEQ multiplex PCR. The sample lists about 350,000 clones, around 89% occurring once. Sequenced material: peripheral blood, taken in a trial of Ad26.COV2.S vaccine versus placebo. These receptors came from a person between 18 and 60 years old who received the Ad26.COV2.S COVID-19 vaccine or a placebo.

V usage is TRBV25-1 and J usage is TRBJ1-4; D is uncertain. V lost 3 bases to trimming and J lost 4 bases, with 6 bases between them. Per germline, CDR1 MGHDK and CDR2 SYGVNS. The CDR3 loop spans 13 amino acids. CDR3 in amino acids: CASSDASNEKLFF. CDR3 DNA sequence: TGTGCCAGCAGTGATGCCAGTAATGAAAAACTGTTTTTT.

The genes are TRBV2 and TRBJ1-2; TRBD1 is a possible D gene (6 bases). V was cut by 8 bases and J by 2 bases, with 12 bases left in between. The V gene's germline CDR1 is SNHLY and CDR2 FYNNEI. CDR3 length: 13 residues. The CDR3 region has the DNA TGTGCCAGCTCCAACAGGGAGAACTATGGCTACACCTTC. Residues: CASSNRENYGYTF.

The rearrangement links TRBV27 to TRBJ1-2; TRBD1 aligns across 11 bases. This CDR3 region has 15 residues. Unmatched junction bases numbered 6, after V lost 5 bases and J lost 4 bases. CDR1 MNHEY and CDR2 SMNVEV come from the germline V gene (reference sequence). The CDR3 reads CASSGGTGGFYGYTF. Written as DNA, the CDR3 is TGTGCCAGCAGTGGAGGGACAGGGGGTTTCTATGGCTACACCTTC.

In this sample, this clone turned up once. V and J are TRBV5-1 and TRBJ2-7, with TRBD2 identical over 14 bases. From germline, CDR1 is SGHRS and CDR2 YFSETQ. After removal of 4 bases from V and 5 bases from J, the junction contained 5 bases not matched to a gene. CDR3 length: 15 amino acids. This chain's CDR3 is CASSQGLAGVHEQYF. The CDR3 region has the DNA TGCGCCAGCAGCCAGGGACTAGCGGGAGTACACGAGCAGTACTTC.

The chain carries TRBV11-3 and TRBJ2-1; tentative D call: TRBD2 (5 bases). CDR3 length: 15 residues. The germline V gene encodes CDR1 SGHNT and CDR2 YENEEA. V lost 5 bases and J 8 bases, leaving 19 bases between the germline ends. The CDR3 nucleotides read TGTGCCAGCAGCCCAGGTCTTTGGGAGTCGGATGAGCAGTTCTTC. This gives the protein CASSPGLWESDEQFF.

The rearrangement links TRBV30 to TRBJ2-7; D not resolved. The CDR3 sequence is 11 residues long. From germline, CDR1 is GTSNPN and CDR2 SVGIG (reference sequence). Trimming stripped 2 bases from V and 4 bases from J, with 6 bases between. This CDR3 is CAWSFMYEQYF. Written as DNA, the CDR3 is TGTGCCTGGAGTTTTATGTACGAGCAGTACTTC.

The chain is built from TRBV2 and TRBJ2-5; 8 bases fit TRBD2. The V gene end was trimmed by 6 bases and the J gene end by 4 bases; junction bases not matched to a gene: 10. Looked up from germline, CDR1 is SNHLY and CDR2 is FYNNEI. The CDR3 extends over 15 amino acids. CDR3 sequence (DNA): TGTGCCAGCAGGAGGACTAGCCTCGGGGGAGAGACCCAGTACTTC. Its protein product is CASRRTSLGGETQYF.

The chain links TRBV3-1 (or the pseudogene TRBV3-2) to TRBJ1-1; the D is unclear. Germline CDR1 reads LGHDT; CDR2 reads YNNKEL (reference sequence). The V end was cut by 1 base, the J end by 3 bases, with 18 bases between. This CDR3 comprises 17 residues. CDR3 sequence: CASSQGGGRLWDTEAFF. The CDR3 region has the DNA TGTGCCAGCAGCCAAGGAGGAGGCAGATTGTGGGACACTGAAGCTTTCTTT.